This T cell receptor beta chain was captured in a study of blood T cell repertoires in COVID-19. Study-wide background: Material from acute and convalescent COVID-19 was sourced from the United States, Italy and Spain. PBMCs, B-cell-depleted T cells, or T cells were the source of the cDNA or gDNA that made up the material.

Patients of the Seattle cohort, enrolled during active infection, were followed longitudinally. The germline gives CDR1 MDHEN, CDR2 SYDVKM. J was trimmed by 3 bases and V by 3 bases; bases with no gene match: 13. The CDR3 totals 17 residues. Per the authors' pipeline: Reference gene primer amplification in the assay estimated nucleated cell counts. The data were produced by immunoSEQ multiplex PCR, yet TCRdb's version contains in-frame clones alone and is incomplete. V, J and clone size were drawn from that table, and D and trimming were deduced from the DNA. Altogether 300,000 to 400,000 clones are present, roughly 90% being singletons, with the ten largest covering 2.9%.

The clonotype was recovered from a woman in her twenties or thirties with COVID-19, enrolled during active disease. The genes are TRBV28 and TRBJ1-2, with 7 positions matching TRBD1. The sample comprised peripheral blood. DNA of the CDR3: TGTGCCAGCAGTTTTGTCGTCCGACAGGGAGGTGACTATGGCTACACCTTC. Residues: CASSFVVRQGGDYGYTF.